The 9 T cell receptor beta chains below all came from one sample that was sequenced in a study of blood T cell dynamics during melanoma immunotherapy. Time point given: week 3, after first cycle of checkpoint inhibitor. The table came from immunoSEQ multiplex PCR; TCRdb's copy has only in-frame clones and leaves some out. The sample records 10,000 to 13,000 clones, around nine tenths being singletons. The source material was blood, sampled from a patient treated with checkpoint blockade. These receptors originate from a human donor with melanoma.

This clone showed up just a few times. The gene calls are TRBV28 and TRBJ1-5, with TRBD1 as a possible D gene (6 bases). Germline V gene data show CDR1 as MDHEN and CDR2 as SYDVKM. The CDR3 extends over 15 amino acids. Deletions cut 3 bases from V and 4 bases from J, with 13 bases between. The CDR3 region has the DNA TGTGCCAGCAGTTTCGGAACAGGGAGAAATCAGCCCCAGCATTTT. Protein sequence: CASSFGTGRNQPQHF.

V is TRBV5-1 and J is TRBJ1-1; D unresolved. V lost 4 bases to trimming and J lost 8 bases, with 21 bases between them. Germline V gene lookup returns CDR1 SGHRS and CDR2 YFSETQ. This CDR3 comprises 15 residues. The CDR3 region is CASSQGSGPVGEAFF. The CDR3 DNA reads as TGCGCCAGCAGCCAAGGGTCCGGCCCGGTTGGGGAAGCTTTCTTT.

The V and J genes are TRBV9 and TRBJ2-2; D might be TRBD2 (6 bases). V lost 0 bases and J 0 bases, leaving 9 bases between the germline ends. The CDR3 contains 16 residues. Germline CDR1 is SGDLS and CDR2 is YYNGEE. The CDR3 here is CASSVGIAANTGELFF. The DNA of the CDR3 is TGTGCCAGCAGCGTAGGGATAGCGGCGAACACCGGGGAGCTGTTTTTT.

The CDR3 coding sequence is TGCGCCAGCAGCCAAGCGGCCAGTGAAGCTTTCTTT. Its protein product is CASSQAASEAFF. The rearrangement links TRBV4-1 to TRBJ1-1; the D is unclear. V dropped 1 base and J dropped 7 bases, with 7 bases sitting between them. CDR3 size: 12 residues. Germline loops: CDR1 MGHRA, CDR2 YSYEKL.

The DNA of the CDR3 is TGTGCCAGCTCAAAAGGGGGGTGGACTGAAGCTTTCTTT. It is translated as CASSKGGWTEAFF. This chain uses TRBV18 with TRBJ1-1; D possibly corresponds to TRBD1 (6 bases). CDR1 is KGHSH, CDR2 LQKENI, per germline. CDR3 length: 13 amino acids. With 5 bases removed from V and 5 bases from J, the gap between germline ends came to 12 bases.

This clone was counted a single time. The chain combines TRBV2 with TRBJ2-3; no clear D gene. This CDR3 is 13 amino acids long. CDR1 and CDR2 (germline): SNHLY, FYNNEI. The V end was cut by 0 bases, the J end by 6 bases, with 7 bases between. The CDR3 nucleotides are TGTGCCAGCAGTGAAGCGCGAGCGGATACGCAGTATTTT. Amino acid sequence: CASSEARADTQYF.

V gene TRBV6-5 combines with J gene TRBJ1-3, with TRBD1 identical over 8 bases. This CDR3 comprises 15 residues. V dropped 6 bases and J dropped 2; count of bases not matched to a gene: 6. Germline CDR1 MNHEY, CDR2 SVGAGI. CDR3 in DNA: TGTGCCAGCAGCAGGCAGGGGGCAACTGGAAACACCATATATTTT. Translated: CASSRQGATGNTIYF.

The chain employs TRBV5-1 and TRBJ1-2; D gene unclear. V lost 4 bases, J lost 2 bases, and 9 bases lay in between. In germline, CDR1 is SGHRS, CDR2 YFSETQ. The CDR3 has 13 amino acids. CDR3 sequence: CASSTQANYGYTF. CDR3 DNA sequence: TGCGCCAGCAGCACCCAGGCCAACTATGGCTACACCTTC.

The chain links TRBV6-5 to TRBJ1-1, with D perhaps TRBD1 (5 bases). In germline, CDR1 is MNHEY, CDR2 SVGAGI. Deletions cut 0 bases from V and 5 bases from J, with 10 bases between. This CDR3 comprises 14 residues. This chain's CDR3 is CASSYSIGATEAFF. The CDR3 DNA is TGTGCCAGCAGTTACTCGATTGGGGCGACTGAAGCTTTCTTT.